This paragraph covers one TCR beta chain sequence. The antigen is unknown. The PCR employed 60 Vbeta primers together with 13 Jbeta primers. Clones were read by immunoSEQ multiplex PCR, and TCRdb kept only the in-frame ones, dropping some. Its listing shows approximately 110,000 clones. This record belongs to a study of cytomegalovirus exposure and HLA in healthy donors. The overall study: The early release's HLA-typed donors yielded roughly 85 million unique TCRs. The study's findings and limits: TCR beta V- and J-gene trimming, according to a later analysis, was linked to a missense DCLRE1C variant. Indistinguishable V segments such as TRBV6-2 and TRBV6-3 were excluded. Immune exposure data for these donors was limited to CMV serostatus.

V was shortened by 5 bases and J by 7 bases, with 8 bases between the two germline ends. Germline lookup yields CDR1 SEHNR and CDR2 FQNEAQ (reference sequence). There are 12 residues in the CDR3. The sequence was obtained from a young man in good health and CMV-seronegative. The chain is built from TRBV7-9 and TRBJ1-4; D is ambiguous. Input material: PBMCs. The CDR3 spells CASSPPGEKLFF. The CDR3 nucleotides read TGTGCCAGCAGCCCCCCGGGTGAAAAACTGTTTTTT.